This TCR beta chain was profiled in a study of cytomegalovirus exposure and HLA in healthy donors. Regarding this clone: Its target is unknown.

The PCR made use of 60 Vbeta and 13 Jbeta primers. TCRdb keeps only in-frame clones here, not all; method: immunoSEQ multiplex PCR. Here the sample spans around 140,000 clones, approximately 78% being singletons. CDR3 length equals 11 residues. Germline V CDR1 and CDR2: DFQATT, SNEGSKA (reference sequence). Trimming removed 6 bases from V and 1 base from J, with 6 bases in between. Study-wide points: A later analysis found that most CMV-associated TCR beta chains appeared HLA-restricted.

The V gene is TRBV20-1, the J gene TRBJ1-1, with D unresolved. The material sequenced was PBMCs. The TCR sequence derives from a woman aged 50 to 60 in good health and CMV-seropositive. The DNA of the CDR3 is TGCAGTGCGATGAGGAACACTGAAGCTTTCTTT. It specifies CSAMRNTEAFF.